This TCR beta chain was sequenced in a study of neurological immune-mediated disorders. The CDR3 has 15 residues. CDR1 SGHRS and CDR2 YFSETQ come from the germline V gene. The V end was cut by 0 bases, the J end by 2 bases, with 8 bases between. cDNA synthesis was performed by 5'RACE with 10-nucleotide random UMIs. One entry per CDR3 protein results from TCRdb running MiXCR on the 5' RACE reads. The table shows 80,000 or so distinct CDR3 sequences, with around a tenth occurring only once. General study results and limits: CDR3 amino acid sequences of expanded clones were not shared across subjects, a result suggesting private repertoires in all groups. HTLV-1-associated myelopathy showed the most TCR clonal expansion; multiple sclerosis the least, below healthy controls.

This clonotype occurred many times. The antigen is unknown. V and J are TRBV5-1 and TRBJ2-2; D uncertain. This clonotype was sampled from a man aged 45-60 years in good health. Sequencing was done on a sample of PBMCs. The CDR3 DNA follows: TGCGCCAGCAGCTTGGATAGGGCTAACACCGGGGAGCTGTTTTTT. It yields the protein CASSLDRANTGELFF.